This TCR beta chain was captured in a study of neoadjuvant anti-PD-1 for oral cavity cancer. The protocol was immunoSEQ multiplex PCR, while the TCRdb copy is restricted to in-frame clones and leaves out a portion. The sample lists about 14,000 clones, around 70% occurring once. This clone showed up just a few times. V shed 6 bases, J shed 7 bases, and the junction held 6 bases outside the gene matches. Germline V gene sequence: CDR1 SNHLY, CDR2 FYNNEI. The CDR3 consists of 13 residues. As to time point: after neoadjuvant nivolumab, at surgical resection. The chain couples TRBV2 to TRBJ1-3; 7 nucleotides match TRBD1. The sequencing here drew on PBMCs, taken after nivolumab (anti-PD-1) treatment. This clonotype was sampled from a person aged 40 to 85 with oral cavity squamous cell carcinoma. CDR3 bases: TGTGCCAGCAGCCCTGGGACAGCGAACACCATATATTTT. Its translation: CASSPGTANTIYF.